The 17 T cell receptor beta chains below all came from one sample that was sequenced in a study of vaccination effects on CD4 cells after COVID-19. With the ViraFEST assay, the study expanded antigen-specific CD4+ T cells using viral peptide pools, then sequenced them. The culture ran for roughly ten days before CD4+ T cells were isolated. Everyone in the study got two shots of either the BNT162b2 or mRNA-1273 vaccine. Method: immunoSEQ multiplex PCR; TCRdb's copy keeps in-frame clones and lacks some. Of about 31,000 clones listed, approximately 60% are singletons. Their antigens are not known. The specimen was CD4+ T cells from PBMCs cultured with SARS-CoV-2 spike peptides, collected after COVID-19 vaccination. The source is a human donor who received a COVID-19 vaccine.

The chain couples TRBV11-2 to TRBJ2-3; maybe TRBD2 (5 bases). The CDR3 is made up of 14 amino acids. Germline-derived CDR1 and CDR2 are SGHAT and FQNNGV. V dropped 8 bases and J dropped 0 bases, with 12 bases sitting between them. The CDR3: CASGRGWSTDTQYF. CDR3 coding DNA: TGTGCCAGCGGTCGAGGGTGGAGCACAGATACGCAGTATTTT.

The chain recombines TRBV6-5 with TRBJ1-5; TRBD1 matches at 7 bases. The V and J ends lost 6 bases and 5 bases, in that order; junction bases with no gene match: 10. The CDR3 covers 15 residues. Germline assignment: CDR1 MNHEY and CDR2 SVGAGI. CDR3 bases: TGTGCCAGCAGGACGACAGGGAGTGGGGATCAGCCCCAGCATTTT. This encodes CASRTTGSGDQPQHF.

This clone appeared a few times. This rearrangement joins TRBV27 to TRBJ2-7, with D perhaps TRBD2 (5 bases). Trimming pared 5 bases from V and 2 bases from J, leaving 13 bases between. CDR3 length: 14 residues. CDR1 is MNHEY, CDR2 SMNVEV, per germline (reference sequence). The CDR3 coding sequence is TGTGCCAGCAGTCTTGCTTGGGGAGCCTACGAGCAGTACTTC. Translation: CASSLAWGAYEQYF.

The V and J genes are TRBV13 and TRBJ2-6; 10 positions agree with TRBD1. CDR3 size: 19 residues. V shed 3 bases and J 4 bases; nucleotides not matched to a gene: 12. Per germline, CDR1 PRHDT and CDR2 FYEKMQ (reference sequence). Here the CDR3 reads CASSFSFGDRGLGANVLTF. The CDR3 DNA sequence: TGTGCCAGCAGCTTTAGTTTTGGAGACAGGGGGCTGGGGGCCAACGTCCTGACTTTC.

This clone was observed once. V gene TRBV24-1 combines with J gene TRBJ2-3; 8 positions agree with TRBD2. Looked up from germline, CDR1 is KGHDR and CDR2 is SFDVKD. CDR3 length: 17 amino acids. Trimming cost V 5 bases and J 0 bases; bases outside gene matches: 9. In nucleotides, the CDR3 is TGTGCCACCAGTGGAGCGGGGGCCATAACTAGCACAGATACGCAGTATTTT. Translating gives CATSGAGAITSTDTQYF.

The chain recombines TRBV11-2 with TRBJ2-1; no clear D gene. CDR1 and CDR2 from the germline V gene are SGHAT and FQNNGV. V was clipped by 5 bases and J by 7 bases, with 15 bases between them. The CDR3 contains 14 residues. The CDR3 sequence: CASSTKTGTNEQFF. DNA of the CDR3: TGTGCCAGCAGCACTAAGACTGGAACGAATGAGCAGTTCTTC.

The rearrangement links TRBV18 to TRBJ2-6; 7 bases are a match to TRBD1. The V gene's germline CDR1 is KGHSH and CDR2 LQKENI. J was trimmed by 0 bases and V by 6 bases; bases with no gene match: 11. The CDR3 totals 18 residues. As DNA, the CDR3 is TGTGCCAGCTCCCGCACAGGGGCGCTTTCCTCTGGGGCCAACGTCCTGACTTTC. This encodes CASSRTGALSSGANVLTF.

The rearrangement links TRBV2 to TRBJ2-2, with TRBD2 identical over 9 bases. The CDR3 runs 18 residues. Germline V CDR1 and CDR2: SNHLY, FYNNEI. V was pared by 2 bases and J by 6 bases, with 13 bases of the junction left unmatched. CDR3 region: CASSEQGGAGGLSGELFF. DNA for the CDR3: TGTGCCAGCAGTGAACAGGGAGGTGCGGGGGGGCTTTCCGGGGAGCTGTTTTTT.

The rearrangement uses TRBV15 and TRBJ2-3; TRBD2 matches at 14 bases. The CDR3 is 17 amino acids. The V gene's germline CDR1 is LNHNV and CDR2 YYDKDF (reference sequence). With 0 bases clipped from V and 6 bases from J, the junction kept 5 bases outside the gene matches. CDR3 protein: CATSRDGLAGGVDTQYF. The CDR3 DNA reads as TGTGCCACCAGCAGAGATGGACTAGCGGGGGGTGTTGATACGCAGTATTTT. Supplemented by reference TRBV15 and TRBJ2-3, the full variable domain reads DAMVIQNPRYQVTQFGKPVTLSCSQTLNHNVMYWYQQKSSQAPKLLFHYYDKDFNNEADTPDNFQSRRPNTSFCFLDIRSPGLGDTAMYLCATSRDGLAGGVDTQYFGPGTRLTVL.

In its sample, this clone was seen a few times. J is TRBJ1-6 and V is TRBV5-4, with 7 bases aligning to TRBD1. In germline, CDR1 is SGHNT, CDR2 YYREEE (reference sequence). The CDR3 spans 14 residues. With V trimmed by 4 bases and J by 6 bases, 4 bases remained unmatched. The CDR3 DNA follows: TGTGCCAGCAGCCCGGGACAGTCTAATTCACCCCTCCACTTT. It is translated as CASSPGQSNSPLHF.

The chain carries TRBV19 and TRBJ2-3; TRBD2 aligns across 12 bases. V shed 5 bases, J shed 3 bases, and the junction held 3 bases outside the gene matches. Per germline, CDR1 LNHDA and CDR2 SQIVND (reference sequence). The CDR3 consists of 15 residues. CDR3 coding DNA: TGTGCCAGTAGTGCGACTAGCGGGAGAACAGATACGCAGTATTTT. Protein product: CASSATSGRTDTQYF.

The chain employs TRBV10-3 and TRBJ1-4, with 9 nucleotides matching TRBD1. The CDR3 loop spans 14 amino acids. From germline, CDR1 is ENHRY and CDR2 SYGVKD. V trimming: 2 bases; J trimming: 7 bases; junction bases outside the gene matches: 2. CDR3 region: CAISEDRGSEKLFF. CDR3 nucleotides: TGTGCCATCAGTGAGGACAGGGGGAGTGAAAAACTGTTTTTT.

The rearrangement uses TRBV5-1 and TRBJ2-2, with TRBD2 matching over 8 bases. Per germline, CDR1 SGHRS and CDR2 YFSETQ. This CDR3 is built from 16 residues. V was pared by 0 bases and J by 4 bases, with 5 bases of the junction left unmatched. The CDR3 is CASSLAGTRSTGELFF. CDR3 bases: TGCGCCAGCAGCTTGGCCGGGACTAGAAGCACCGGGGAGCTGTTTTTT.

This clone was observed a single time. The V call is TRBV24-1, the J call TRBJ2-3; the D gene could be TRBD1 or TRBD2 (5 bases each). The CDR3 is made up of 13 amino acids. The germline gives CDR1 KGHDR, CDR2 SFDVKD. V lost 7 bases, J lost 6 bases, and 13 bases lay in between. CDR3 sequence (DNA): TGTGCCACCAGAGGGGACGGAGTGGATACGCAGTATTTT. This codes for CATRGDGVDTQYF.

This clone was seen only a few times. The DNA for the CDR3 is TGTGCCAGCAGCCAAGATCTGGGGGGCTATGGCTACACCTTC. As protein: CASSQDLGGYGYTF. This chain joins TRBV14 and TRBJ1-2; D perhaps matches TRBD1 (5 bases). This CDR3 comprises 14 residues. Trimming took 0 bases from V and 4 from J, leaving 9 bases between them. Germline CDR1 is SGHDN and CDR2 is FVKESK.

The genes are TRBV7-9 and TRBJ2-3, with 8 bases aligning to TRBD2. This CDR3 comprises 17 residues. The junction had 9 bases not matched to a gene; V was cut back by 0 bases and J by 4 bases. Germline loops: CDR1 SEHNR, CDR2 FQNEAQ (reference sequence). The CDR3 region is CASSLASSGSSPDTQYF. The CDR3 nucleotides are TGTGCCAGCAGCTTAGCGTCGAGCGGGAGTTCCCCAGATACGCAGTATTTT.

The CDR3 nucleotides are TGCGCCAGCAAAATGAGCGGTACCTACGAGCAGTACTTC. This codes for CASKMSGTYEQYF. V and J are TRBV5-1 and TRBJ2-7, with D tentatively TRBD2 (5 bases). Germline values: CDR1 SGHRS, CDR2 YFSETQ. The length of the CDR3 is 13 residues. The V end was cut by 6 bases, the J end by 2 bases, with 12 bases between.